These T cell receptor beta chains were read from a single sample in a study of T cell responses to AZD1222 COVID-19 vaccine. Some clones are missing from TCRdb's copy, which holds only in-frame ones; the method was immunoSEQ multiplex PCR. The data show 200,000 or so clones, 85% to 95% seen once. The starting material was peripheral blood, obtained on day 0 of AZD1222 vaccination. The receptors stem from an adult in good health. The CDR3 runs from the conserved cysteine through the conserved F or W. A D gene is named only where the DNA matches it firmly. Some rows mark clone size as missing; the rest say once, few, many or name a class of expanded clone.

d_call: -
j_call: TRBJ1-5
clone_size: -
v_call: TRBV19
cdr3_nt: TGTGCCAGTAGTCCAGACCGGGACGGCCGTTGGCAGCCCCAGCATTTT
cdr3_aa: CASSPDRDGRWQPQHF

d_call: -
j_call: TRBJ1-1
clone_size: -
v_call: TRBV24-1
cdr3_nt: TGTGCCACCAGTGAAGCAGTAGGCACTGAAGCTTTCTTT
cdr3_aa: CATSEAVGTEAFF

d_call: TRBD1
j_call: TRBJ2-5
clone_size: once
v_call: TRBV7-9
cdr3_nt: TGTGCCAGCAGCTTAACAGGGGTCCAAGAGACCCAGTACTTC
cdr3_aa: CASSLTGVQETQYF

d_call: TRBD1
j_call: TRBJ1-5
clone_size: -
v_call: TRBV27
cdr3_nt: TGTGCCAGCAGTTTTGTGAGGACAGGGTGGAAGGTAGGGGATCAGCCCCAGCATTTT
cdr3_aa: CASSFVRTGWKVGDQPQHF

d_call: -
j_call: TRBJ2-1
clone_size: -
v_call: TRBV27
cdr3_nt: TGTGCCGCGCTAGGGGGGACTGACAATGAGCAGTTCTTC
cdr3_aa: CAALGGTDNEQFF

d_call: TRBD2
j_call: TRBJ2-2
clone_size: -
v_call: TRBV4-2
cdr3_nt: TGTGCCAGCAGCCAGTCTAGCGGGAGTAGTACCGGGGAGCTGTTTTTT
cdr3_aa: CASSQSSGSSTGELFF

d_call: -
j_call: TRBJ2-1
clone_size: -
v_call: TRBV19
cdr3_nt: TGTGCCAGTACCCCGACAGGAAAAACAATCTACAATGAGCAGTTCTTC
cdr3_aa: CASTPTGKTIYNEQFF

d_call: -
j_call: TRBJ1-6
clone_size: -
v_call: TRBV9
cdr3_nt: TGTGCCAGCAGCCTCGGGGGAGGGAATTCACCCCTCCACTTT
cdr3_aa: CASSLGGGNSPLHF

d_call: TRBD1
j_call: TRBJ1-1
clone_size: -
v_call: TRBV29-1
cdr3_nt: TGCAGCGTGGGACAGAAAATGAACACTGAAGCTTTCTTT
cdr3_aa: CSVGQKMNTEAFF

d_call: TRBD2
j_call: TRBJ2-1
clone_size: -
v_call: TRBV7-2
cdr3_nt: TGTGCCAGCACCGACACGCGGGAGGCTCAGTTCTTC
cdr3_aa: CASTDTREAQFF

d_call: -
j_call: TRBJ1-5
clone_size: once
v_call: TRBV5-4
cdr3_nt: TGTGCCAGCAGCTTGGCCGGCGGGCAGCCCCAGCATTTT
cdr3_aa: CASSLAGGQPQHF

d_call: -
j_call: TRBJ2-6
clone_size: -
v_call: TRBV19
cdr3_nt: TGTGCCAGTAGTATCAGCAAACGGGAGGTCCTGACTTTC
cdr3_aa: CASSISKREVLTF

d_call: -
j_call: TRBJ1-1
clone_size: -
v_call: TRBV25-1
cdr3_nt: TGTGCCAGCAGCCATGGGACAATCTACACTGAAGCTTTCTTT
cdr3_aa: CASSHGTIYTEAFF

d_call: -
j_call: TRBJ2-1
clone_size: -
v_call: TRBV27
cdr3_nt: TGTGCCAGCAGTTTCAGTGGCGACCCATCCCCCTACAATGAGCAGTTCTTC
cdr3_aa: CASSFSGDPSPYNEQFF

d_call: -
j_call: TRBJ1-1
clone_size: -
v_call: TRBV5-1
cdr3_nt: TGCGCCAGCAACGATCATCCGTTGAACACTGAAGCTTTCTTT
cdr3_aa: CASNDHPLNTEAFF